This paragraph covers one T cell receptor beta chain sequence. This clone's antigen is unknown. No much larger clonotype is one base removed from it; base qualities were not supplied. The donors were included in the validation cohort of over a hundred subjects, a group kept apart from the approximately 670-subject first cohort. The sample is drawn from a study of cytomegalovirus exposure and HLA in healthy donors (dated by TCRdb to the late 2010s). About the investigation overall: A later analysis indicated that the 95 to 150 validation repertoires were generated on the platform also employed for the 700 or so repertoires of the first cohort. The study aimed to test whether cataloging public T cell receptors could reveal signatures of past pathogen exposure. In addition to the first cohort of 666 subjects, a separate validation cohort of some 120 different subjects was used. High-throughput TCR immunosequencing, statistical association of individual TCRs with disease status, and machine learning were combined to predict cytomegalovirus infection status.

The full study reports these points: A later analysis found that TCRs clustered in the first cohort also tended to co-occur in the 110 or so validation repertoires, with 94% of cluster scores above 0. According to the authors, the approach could potentially be generalized to other disease states and immunological phenotypes. Most TCR sequences were seen in very few donors, while some public TCRs were found in many individuals. The study listed 170 or so TCR beta chains as associated with cytomegalovirus. A later analysis lacked HLA typing for the validation cohort, so it scored co-occurrence in that cohort across all 120 or so repertoires. A few of the identified cytomegalovirus-associated TCR beta chains were confirmed in vitro to be specific for cytomegalovirus antigens. The classifier was reported to diagnose cytomegalovirus status with high specificity and sensitivity in both the original and validation cohorts.

Library preparation used the immunoSEQ multiplex PCR assay. In the authors' own workflow: A statistical classification framework was built for diagnosing cytomegalovirus status from the catalog of TCR beta chain sequences. As stored in TCRdb, this immuneACCESS dataset retains in-frame rearrangements with V and J assigned. A fraction of the clones does not appear; measured against another copy, unresolved V genes explain less than half of the discrepancy, and the remainder lacks a known reason. From that table come the V and J calls and clone size; the DNA was used to work out D and trimming. In this sample the table shows roughly 220,000 clones, 75% to 95% of which occur a single time. Of the sample, approximately 1% is held by the ten largest clones. The CDR3 sequence holds 13 residues, the cysteine and phenylalanine included. CDR3 DNA is the only sequence kept; it has 39 bases, read in frame from the first base. CDR1 and CDR2 are read off the germline V gene as SNHLY and FYNNEI. Relative to germline, V is 7 bases shorter and J is 3 bases shorter, with 11 bases between their ends.

The chain was built from TRBV2 and TRBJ2-3, with a weak D call of TRBD1 (5 bases match). Sequencing was carried out using PBMCs. The TCR sequence derives from a young woman in good health and CMV-seronegative. The CDR3: CASKSGYTDTQYF. The nucleotides are TGTGCCAGCAAATCAGGGTATACAGATACGCAGTATTTT.